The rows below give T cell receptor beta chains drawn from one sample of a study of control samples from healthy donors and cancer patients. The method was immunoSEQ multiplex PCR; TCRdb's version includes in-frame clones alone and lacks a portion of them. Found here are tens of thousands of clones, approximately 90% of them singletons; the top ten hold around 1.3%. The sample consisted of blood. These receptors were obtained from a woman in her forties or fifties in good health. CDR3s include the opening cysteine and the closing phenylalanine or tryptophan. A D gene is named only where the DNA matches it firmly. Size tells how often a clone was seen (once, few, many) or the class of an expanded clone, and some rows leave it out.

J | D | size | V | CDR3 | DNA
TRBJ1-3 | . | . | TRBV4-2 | CASSQAGQGWGNTIYF | TGTGCCAGCAGCCAAGCAGGGCAGGGGTGGGGAAACACCATATATTTT
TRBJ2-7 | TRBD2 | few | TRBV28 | CASIGGGTEQYF | TGTGCCAGCATTGGGGGAGGGACTGAACAGTACTTC
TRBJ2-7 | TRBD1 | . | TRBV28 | CASSLPDRFSYEQYF | TGTGCCAGCAGTTTGCCGGACAGGTTCTCCTACGAGCAGTACTTC
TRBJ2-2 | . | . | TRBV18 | CASSPSPPSLTGELFF | TGTGCCAGCTCACCATCTCCCCCTAGCCTGACCGGGGAGCTGTTTTTT
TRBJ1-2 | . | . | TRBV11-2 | CASSLDPFDVLGGYTF | TGTGCCAGCAGCTTAGACCCTTTTGACGTTCTCGGAGGCTACACCTTC
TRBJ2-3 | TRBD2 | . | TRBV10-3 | CAISESGGTTDTQYF | TGTGCCATCAGTGAGTCGGGGGGGACCACAGATACGCAGTATTTT
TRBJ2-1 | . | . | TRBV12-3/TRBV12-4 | CASSLFEQFF | TGTGCCAGCAGTTTATTTGAGCAGTTCTTC
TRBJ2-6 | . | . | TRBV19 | CASSMGGGPARSNVLTF | TGTGCCAGTAGTATGGGGGGGGGCCCCGCTCGGTCCAACGTCCTGACTTTC
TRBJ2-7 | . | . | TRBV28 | CASSFFYEQYF | TGTGCCAGCAGTTTCTTCTACGAGCAGTACTTC
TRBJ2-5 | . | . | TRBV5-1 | CASSYAGQETQYF | TGCGCCAGCAGCTACGCCGGGCAAGAGACCCAGTACTTC
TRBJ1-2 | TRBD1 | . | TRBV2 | CASSERTGNNYGYTF | TGTGCCAGCAGCGAAAGGACAGGAAATAACTATGGCTACACCTTC
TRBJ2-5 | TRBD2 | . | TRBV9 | CASSASGGPQETQYF | TGTGCCAGCAGCGCGAGCGGGGGACCACAAGAGACCCAGTACTTC
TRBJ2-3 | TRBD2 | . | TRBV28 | CASSLLTHSGRATDTQYF | TGTGCCAGCAGTTTATTGACCCATAGCGGGAGGGCCACAGATACGCAGTATTTT
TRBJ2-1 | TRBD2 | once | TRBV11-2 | CASSFTSGAFDEQFF | TGTGCCAGCAGCTTTACTAGCGGGGCGTTCGATGAGCAGTTCTTC
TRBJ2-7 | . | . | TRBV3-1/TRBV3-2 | CASSQLNEQYF | TGTGCCAGCAGCCAACTCAACGAGCAGTACTTC
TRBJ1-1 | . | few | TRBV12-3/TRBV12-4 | CASRPGGRSEAFF | TGTGCCAGCAGGCCCGGAGGGAGGTCTGAAGCTTTCTTT
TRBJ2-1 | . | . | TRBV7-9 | CASSLGGYSSNEQFF | TGTGCCAGCAGCTTAGGTGGCTACAGTTCCAATGAGCAGTTCTTC
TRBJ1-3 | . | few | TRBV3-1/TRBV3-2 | CASSQSFPSRYGNTIYF | TGTGCCAGCAGCCAATCCTTCCCCAGTAGGTACGGAAACACCATATATTTT
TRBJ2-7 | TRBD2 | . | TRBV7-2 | CASSSRTSGRSYEQYF | TGTGCCAGCAGTTCAAGGACTAGCGGGCGCTCCTACGAGCAGTACTTC
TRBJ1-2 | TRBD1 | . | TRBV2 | CASSGLRTGGNGYTF | TGTGCCAGCAGTGGATTGAGGACAGGGGGAAATGGCTACACCTTC
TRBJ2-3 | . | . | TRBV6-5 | CASPPPQSTDTQYF | TGTGCCAGCCCTCCCCCCCAGAGCACAGATACGCAGTATTTT
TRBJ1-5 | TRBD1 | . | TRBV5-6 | CASSPTGSNQPQHF | TGTGCCAGCAGCCCGACAGGGAGCAATCAGCCCCAGCATTTT
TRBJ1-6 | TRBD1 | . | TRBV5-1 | CASSLGQGGNSPLHF | TGCGCCAGCAGCTTGGGACAGGGGGGGAATTCACCCCTCCACTTT
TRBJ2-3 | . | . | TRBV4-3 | CASSQDKGFTQYF | TGCGCCAGCAGCCAAGATAAGGGCTTTACGCAGTATTTT
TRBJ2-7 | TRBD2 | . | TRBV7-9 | CASSLGGRAHVLADEQYF | TGTGCCAGCAGCTTAGGCGGGAGGGCGCACGTCCTTGCGGACGAGCAGTACTTC
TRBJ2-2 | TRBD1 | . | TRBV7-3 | CASSSTGAPRYTGELFF | TGTGCCAGCAGCTCGACAGGGGCCCCGAGGTACACCGGGGAGCTGTTTTTT
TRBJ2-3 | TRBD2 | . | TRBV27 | CASNIAGGGTADTQYF | TGTGCCAGCAACATTGCGGGGGGGGGAACCGCAGATACGCAGTATTTT
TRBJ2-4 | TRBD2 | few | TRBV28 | CASRLAGAKNIQYF | TGTGCCAGCAGACTAGCGGGAGCCAAAAACATTCAGTACTTC
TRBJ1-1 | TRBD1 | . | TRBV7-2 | CASSLVRQGKAFF | TGTGCCAGCAGCTTAGTTCGACAGGGTAAAGCTTTCTTT
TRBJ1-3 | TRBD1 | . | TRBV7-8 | CASSLGTGGAFVRNTIYF | TGTGCCAGCAGCCTAGGGACAGGGGGAGCGTTCGTGAGAAACACCATATATTTT
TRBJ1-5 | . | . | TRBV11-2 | CASSLDRAQPQHF | TGTGCCAGCAGCTTAGATCGGGCTCAGCCCCAGCATTTT
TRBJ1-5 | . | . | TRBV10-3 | CAISESTKGVYSNQPQHF | TGTGCCATCAGTGAGTCGACGAAGGGAGTCTATAGCAATCAGCCCCAGCATTTT
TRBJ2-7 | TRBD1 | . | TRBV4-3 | CASSQGLGQRFYEQYF | TGCGCCAGCAGCCAAGGTTTGGGACAGAGATTCTACGAGCAGTACTTC
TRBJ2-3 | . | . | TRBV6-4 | CATGADSTDTQYF | TGTGCCACCGGCGCCGATAGCACAGATACGCAGTATTTT
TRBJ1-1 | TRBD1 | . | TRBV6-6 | CASCQRGLEAFF | TGTGCCAGCTGTCAAAGGGGGCTTGAAGCTTTCTTT
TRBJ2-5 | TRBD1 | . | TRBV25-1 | CASRDRRNQETQYF | TGTGCCAGCAGGGACAGGCGAAACCAAGAGACCCAGTACTTC
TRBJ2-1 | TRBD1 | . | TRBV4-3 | CASSQEGWDRPYNEQFF | TGCGCCAGCAGCCAAGAAGGGTGGGACAGACCCTACAATGAGCAGTTCTTC